This T cell receptor beta chain was observed in a study of cytomegalovirus exposure and HLA in healthy donors. Study conclusions and caveats: Sequencing likely caused a cluster of highly shared sequence variants. It emerged from a later analysis that several of the most significant clusters appeared to be linked to common viral pathogens.

J gave up 6 bases and V 5 bases, and 10 bases lay outside the gene matches. There are 16 residues in the CDR3. From germline, CDR1 is SGHTA and CDR2 FQGTGA. Points on this clone: Its antigen remains unknown.

13 Jbeta primers and 60 Vbeta primers were used for the PCR. Per the authors' pipeline: Approximately 9.9 million shared chains were among the about 80 million unique TCR beta chains that a later analysis counted. Here immunoSEQ multiplex PCR was the method, and the copy in TCRdb shows in-frame clones only, minus some. D and trimming come from the DNA, and the V and J calls and clone size come from that table. The data show roughly 160,000 clones, approximately 80% seen once. Likely unrecorded immune exposures existed in these nominally healthy donors. The receptor was derived from a woman in her forties or fifties in good health and CMV-seropositive. The chain links TRBV7-3 to TRBJ2-2; 9 nucleotides agree with TRBD1. The sample was PBMCs. The CDR3 is CASSPLGTGTSGELFF. For the CDR3, the DNA is TGTGCCAGCAGCCCACTAGGGACAGGGACCTCCGGGGAGCTGTTTTTT.